The 16 T cell receptor beta chains in this list originate from one sample, sequenced in a study of siplizumab effects on memory and regulatory T cells. Sequencing was performed with immunoSEQ multiplex PCR; in TCRdb, only in-frame clones are kept and a portion is missing. The sample lists fewer than 120,000 clones; 92% were seen once. The sequenced sample consisted of CD4+ T cells sorted from blood. These receptors were collected from a human donor in good health.

This chain connects TRBV6-7 to TRBJ1-3, with D perhaps TRBD1 (5 bases). TRBV6-7 is noted as an ORF with a role that remains uncertain. This CDR3 comprises 17 residues. Trimming pared 3 bases from V and 0 bases from J, leaving 15 bases between. CDR3 sequence: CASSYCQGDSSGNTIYF. The CDR3 coding sequence is TGTGCCAGCAGTTATTGTCAAGGGGATAGCTCTGGAAACACCATATATTTT.

This chain joins TRBV11-2 and TRBJ2-7, with 11 bases matching TRBD2. Germline trimming cut 3 bases from V and 3 bases from J; bases unmatched to any gene: 4. CDR1 and CDR2 from the germline V gene are SGHAT and FQNNGV. CDR3 length equals 15 residues. DNA for the CDR3: TGTGCCAGCAGCTTTAGCGGGAGGGCCGTCTACGAGCAGTACTTC. It encodes CASSFSGRAVYEQYF.

The chain uses TRBV11-2 and TRBJ1-3, with a weak D call TRBD1 (5 bases). The length of the CDR3 is 16 residues. From germline, CDR1 is SGHAT and CDR2 FQNNGV. V dropped 0 bases and J dropped 0 bases, with 9 bases sitting between them. The CDR3 loop is CASSLEEGHSGNTIYF. CDR3 coding DNA: TGTGCCAGCAGCTTAGAAGAGGGGCACTCTGGAAACACCATATATTTT.

The gene calls are TRBV7-9 and TRBJ1-2; the D is unclear. Germline V gives CDR1 SEHNR, CDR2 FQNEAQ (reference sequence). The CDR3 length is 11 residues. Trimming removed 5 bases at V and 7 bases at J, with 8 bases between. The CDR3 DNA reads TGTGCCAGCAGCCCAGTTGTTGGCTACACCTTC. Its protein is CASSPVVGYTF.

This rearrangement joins TRBV5-1 to TRBJ2-5; 9 nucleotides match TRBD2. The CDR3 is 14 amino acids. Unmatched junction bases numbered 5, after V lost 1 base and J lost 7 bases. The germline CDR1 and CDR2 sequences are SGHRS and YFSETQ. The CDR3 DNA follows: TGCGCCAGCAGCTTGTTAGCGGGAGCCGGGACCCAGTACTTC. Translated, it gives CASSLLAGAGTQYF.

The chain has TRBV27 and TRBJ1-3; D may be TRBD1 (5 bases). CDR3 size: 13 residues. Germline CDR1 is MNHEY and CDR2 is SMNVEV (reference sequence). Trimming removed 5 bases from V and 7 bases from J, with 12 bases in between. CDR3 nucleotide sequence: TGTGCCAGCAGTGCCCAGGGTATCAACACCATATATTTT. Protein: CASSAQGINTIYF.

This clone was detected a few times. V and J are TRBV6-1 and TRBJ1-5; D remains ambiguous. The length of the CDR3 is 15 residues. V was shortened by 1 base and J by 6 bases, with 13 bases between the two germline ends. Germline V gives CDR1 MNHNS, CDR2 SASEGT. The CDR3 here is CASSEERARSQPQHF. CDR3 DNA sequence: TGTGCCAGCAGTGAAGAGAGGGCACGGTCTCAGCCCCAGCATTTT.

J is TRBJ2-5 and V is TRBV5-4, with no clear D. Per germline, CDR1 SGHNT and CDR2 YYREEE (reference sequence). The CDR3 loop spans 14 amino acids. V was cut by 3 bases and J by 5 bases, with 14 bases left in between. CDR3 coding DNA: TGTGCCAGCAGCTCCGACCGATTCTGGGAGACCCAGTACTTC. This gives the protein CASSSDRFWETQYF.

The chain carries TRBV4-1 and TRBJ1-1, with D unresolved. V dropped 3 bases and J dropped 4 bases, with 12 bases sitting between them. This CDR3 contains 14 residues. The V gene's germline CDR1 is MGHRA and CDR2 YSYEKL. CDR3 DNA sequence: TGCGCCAGCAGCCACCCGGGGAAATCCACTGAAGCTTTCTTT. Its protein is CASSHPGKSTEAFF.

V and J are TRBV7-2 and TRBJ2-1, with 9 bases identical to TRBD2. CDR1 is SGHTA and CDR2 is FQGNSA in the germline V gene. V lost 5 bases, J lost 7 bases, and 18 bases stayed unmatched. CDR3 length: 18 amino acids. The CDR3 region has the DNA TGTGCCAGCAGCCTCGTCCCGGGACTAGCCGCATATGGGAATGAGCAGTTCTTC. Translation: CASSLVPGLAAYGNEQFF.

This chain uses TRBV6-5 with TRBJ2-5; D is possibly TRBD1 (6 bases). Germline loops: CDR1 MNHEY, CDR2 SVGAGI. The CDR3 length is 14 residues. V shed 4 bases and J shed 6 bases, with 15 bases lying between them. The chain's CDR3 is CASSSLDSDKTQYF. The CDR3 DNA is TGTGCCAGCAGTTCCCTGGACAGTGATAAGACCCAGTACTTC.

The chain links TRBV6-4 to TRBJ2-3; tentative D call: TRBD2 (5 bases). The CDR3 spans 11 residues. The ends were cut back, 11 bases at V and 8 bases at J, with 14 bases in the middle. CDR1 MRHNA and CDR2 SNTAGT come from the germline V gene. CDR3 sequence (DNA): TGTGCCTGCACGGTCGAGGGTACGCAGTATTTT. This sequence encodes CACTVEGTQYF.

The V and J genes are TRBV19 and TRBJ2-3; D remains ambiguous. The germline CDR1 and CDR2 sequences are LNHDA and SQIVND (reference sequence). Between the trimmed V and J ends, which lost 1 base and 6 bases, there was a span of 5 bases. The CDR3 runs 12 residues. The CDR3 loop is CASSIAPDTQYF. As DNA, the CDR3 is TGTGCCAGTAGTATAGCTCCGGATACGCAGTATTTT.

The V call is TRBV4-1, the J call TRBJ1-2, with no clear D. CDR1 and CDR2 (germline): MGHRA, YSYEKL. This CDR3 region has 13 residues. V was trimmed by 0 bases and J by 1 base, leaving 3 bases between them. The CDR3 reads CASSQDGNYGYTF. The CDR3 coding sequence is TGCGCCAGCAGCCAAGACGGTAACTATGGCTACACCTTC.

The chain uses TRBV18 and TRBJ1-4; D is unclear. Germline values: CDR1 KGHSH, CDR2 LQKENI. CDR3 length: 14 residues. Trimming pared 3 bases from V and 9 bases from J, leaving 14 bases between. CDR3 protein: CASSPLARNKKLFF. CDR3 nucleotide sequence: TGTGCCAGCTCACCCCTGGCACGGAATAAAAAACTGTTTTTT.

This rearrangement joins TRBV18 to TRBJ1-2; 7 nucleotides align to TRBD1. V dropped 3 bases and J dropped 5; count of bases not matched to a gene: 3. This CDR3 has 13 amino acids. The germline gives CDR1 KGHSH, CDR2 LQKENI. CDR3 nucleotides: TGTGCCAGCTCACCGGCAGGGGGGTATGGCTACACCTTC. It specifies CASSPAGGYGYTF.